This T cell receptor beta chain originates from a study of lymphopenia after photon versus proton radiotherapy. Regarding the study as a whole: Only patients who died were analyzed for survival; proton advantage is unproven. After lymphocyte nadir, photon-treated repertoires showed oligoclonal expansion, especially CD8+ Temra. Relative stability marked proton patients; photon patients lost diversity and naive cells.

TCRdb's table, derived via immunoSEQ multiplex PCR, lists solely in-frame clones and lacks some. The table has around 26,000 clones, 81% seen once. The length of the CDR3 is 17 residues. Trimming stripped 2 bases from V and 0 bases from J, with 14 bases between. Germline V CDR1 and CDR2: KGHSH, LQKENI. Concerning this clone itself: Its antigen is unidentified.

The sample was peripheral blood, taken from a patient treated with photon-based radiotherapy. The chain recombines TRBV18 with TRBJ2-1; D is perhaps TRBD2 (6 bases). The TCR was taken from a man in his forties or fifties with gastric cancer. CDR3 in DNA: TGTGCCAGCTCACCAGGGTTCCGGGGGAGCTCCTACAATGAGCAGTTCTTC. Translating it yields CASSPGFRGSSYNEQFF. The full variable domain, completed using reference TRBV18 and TRBJ2-1, is NAGVMQNPRHLVRRRGQEARLRCSPMKGHSHVYWYRQLPEEGLKFMVYLQKENIIDESGMPKERFSAEFPKEGPSILRIQQVVRGDSAAYFCASSPGFRGSSYNEQFFGPGTRLTVL.